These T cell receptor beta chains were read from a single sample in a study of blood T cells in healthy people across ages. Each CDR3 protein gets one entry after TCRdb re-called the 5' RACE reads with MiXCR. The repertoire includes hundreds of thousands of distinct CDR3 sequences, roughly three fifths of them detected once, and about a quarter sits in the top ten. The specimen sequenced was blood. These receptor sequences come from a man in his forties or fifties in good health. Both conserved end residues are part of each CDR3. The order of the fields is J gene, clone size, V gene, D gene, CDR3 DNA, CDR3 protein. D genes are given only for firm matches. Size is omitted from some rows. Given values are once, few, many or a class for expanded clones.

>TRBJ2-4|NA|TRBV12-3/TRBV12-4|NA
TGTGCCAGCAGCCGAACAATATACATTCAGTACTTC
CASSRTIYIQYF
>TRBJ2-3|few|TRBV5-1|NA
TGCGCCAGCAGCCAGGGACTCCGGCAAGATACGCAGTATTTT
CASSQGLRQDTQYF
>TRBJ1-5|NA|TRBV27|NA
TGTGCCAGCAGTCCATCACGGGGGGAATGGGGTCAGCCCCAGCATTTT
CASSPSRGEWGQPQHF
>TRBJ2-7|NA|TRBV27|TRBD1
TGTGCCAGCAGTTTAGCGGGACAGGGGCCCCACGAGCAGTACTTC
CASSLAGQGPHEQYF
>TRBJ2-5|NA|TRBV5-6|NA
TGTGCCAGCAGCGGCCGGATAGGGGGGGAGACCCAGTACTTC
CASSGRIGGETQYF
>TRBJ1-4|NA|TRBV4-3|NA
TGCGCCAGCAGCCAAGAATCCTCACTTGGAGGCATAGGGGTTGAAAAACTGTTTTTT
CASSQESSLGGIGVEKLFF
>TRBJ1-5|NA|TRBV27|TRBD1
TGTGCCAGCGGCCTCCGGGACAGTTTTTATCAGCCCCAGCATTTT
CASGLRDSFYQPQHF
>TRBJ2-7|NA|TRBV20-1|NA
TGCAGTGCTAGAGGCGAGGCTGGGACGATCTACGAGCAGTACTTC
CSARGEAGTIYEQYF
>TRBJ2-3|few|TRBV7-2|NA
TGTGCCAGCAGCCTCGAAGCGGATAACACAGATACGCAGTATTTT
CASSLEADNTDTQYF
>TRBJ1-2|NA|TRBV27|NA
TGTGCCAGCAGTCACGGTTTGAATGGCTACACCTTC
CASSHGLNGYTF
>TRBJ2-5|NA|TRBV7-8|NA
TGTGCCACAGCTTGGTCTGGTGGGGCGGTGGAGACCCAGTACTTC
CATAWSGGAVETQYF
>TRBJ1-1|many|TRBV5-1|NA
TGCGCCAGCAGGCCGGATGCGGGAGGCACTGAAGCTTTCTTT
CASRPDAGGTEAFF
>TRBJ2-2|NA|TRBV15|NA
TGTGCCACCAGCAGAGATCCGTCTGGGAACACCGGGGAGCTGTTTTTT
CATSRDPSGNTGELFF
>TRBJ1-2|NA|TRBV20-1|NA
TGCAGTGCTAGAACCACCGGCCCAGGGGGCTACACCTTC
CSARTTGPGGYTF
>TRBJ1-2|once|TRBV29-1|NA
TGCAGCGTTCAAGTGGACCTCTTAATCTATGGCTACACCTTC
CSVQVDLLIYGYTF
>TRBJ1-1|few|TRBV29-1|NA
TGCAGCGTTCATTCAGGAGGCACTGAAGCTTTCTTT
CSVHSGGTEAFF
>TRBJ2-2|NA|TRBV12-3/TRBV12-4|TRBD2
TGTGCCAGCGGTTTCGGGACTAGCGGGACCGGGGAGCTGTTTTTT
CASGFGTSGTGELFF
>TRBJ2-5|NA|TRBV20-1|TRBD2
TGCAGTGCCCGAACTAGCGGGAGTTATCAAGAGACCCAGTACTTC
CSARTSGSYQETQYF
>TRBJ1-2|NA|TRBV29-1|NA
TGCAGCGTTGCTTTCGGGGACTATGGCTACACCTTC
CSVAFGDYGYTF
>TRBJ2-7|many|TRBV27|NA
TGTGCCAGCAGTTTCCCTGGGGGTTGCGAGCAGTACTTC
CASSFPGGCEQYF
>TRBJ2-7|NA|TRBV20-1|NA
TGCAGTGCTAGAAAACAGGGAATGCAGAACGAGCAGTACTTC
CSARKQGMQNEQYF
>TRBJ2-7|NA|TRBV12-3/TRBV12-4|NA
TGTGCCAGCAGTTTTGCTGGGGACGAGCAGTACTTC
CASSFAGDEQYF
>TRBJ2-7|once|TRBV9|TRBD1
TGTGCCAGCAGCGTCAGGGGGCGAAGTCGTAGCGAGCAGTACTTC
CASSVRGRSRSEQYF
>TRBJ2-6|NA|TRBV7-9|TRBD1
TGTGCCAGCAGAACAGGGGAAAAGGCTGGGGCCAACGTCCTGACTTTC
CASRTGEKAGANVLTF
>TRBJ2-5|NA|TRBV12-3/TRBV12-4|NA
TGTGCCAGCAGTTTAGCGCTTGGGGGGGGCCAGCAAGGGACCCAGTACTTC
CASSLALGGGQQGTQYF
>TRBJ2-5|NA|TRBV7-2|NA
TGTGCCAGCAGCATCGCGCAAGAGACCCAGTACTTC
CASSIAQETQYF
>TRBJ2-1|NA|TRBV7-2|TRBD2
TGTGCCAGCAGTCCCTTTAGCGGGAGGGGGAATGAGCAGTTCTTC
CASSPFSGRGNEQFF
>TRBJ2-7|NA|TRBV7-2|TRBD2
TGTGCCAGCAGCTTTGGCGGGGGAGCTTCCCAGTACTTC
CASSFGGGASQYF
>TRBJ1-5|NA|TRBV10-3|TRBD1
TGTGCCAAGTTGGACAGGGAGATCCAGCCCCAGCATTTT
CAKLDREIQPQHF
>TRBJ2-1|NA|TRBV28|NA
TGTGCCATTGAGGGCGTAAGCTCCTACAATGAGCAGTTCTTC
CAIEGVSSYNEQFF
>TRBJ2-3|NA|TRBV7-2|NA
TGTGCCAGCAGCTTAGTTCCCGAAACAGATACGCAGTATTTT
CASSLVPETDTQYF
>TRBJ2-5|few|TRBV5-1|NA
TGCGCCAGCAGCCGACAGTTCGGGACTGAAGAGACCCAGTACTTC
CASSRQFGTEETQYF
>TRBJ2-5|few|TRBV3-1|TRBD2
TGTGCCAGCAGCCAAGGCACGGTAGCGGGGGGACGGGAGACCCAGTACTTC
CASSQGTVAGGRETQYF
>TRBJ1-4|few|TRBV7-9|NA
TGTGCCAGCAGCTTTGGAGGGGGTAACGAAAAACTGTTTTTT
CASSFGGGNEKLFF
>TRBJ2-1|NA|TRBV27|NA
TGTGCCAGCAGTGGAGGGAGTTCTTCCTACAATGAGCAGTTCTTC
CASSGGSSSYNEQFF
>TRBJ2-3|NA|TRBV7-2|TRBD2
TGTGCCAGCAGCGGGGAGCGGGGGGGGAGCACAGATACGCAGTATTTT
CASSGERGGSTDTQYF
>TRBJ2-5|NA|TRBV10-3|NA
TGTGCCATCAACCATGGTGACGTTAGGGAGACCCAGTACTTC
CAINHGDVRETQYF
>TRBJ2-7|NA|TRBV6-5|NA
TGTGCCACAAGAGGGACCGGGAACGAGCAGTACTTC
CATRGTGNEQYF